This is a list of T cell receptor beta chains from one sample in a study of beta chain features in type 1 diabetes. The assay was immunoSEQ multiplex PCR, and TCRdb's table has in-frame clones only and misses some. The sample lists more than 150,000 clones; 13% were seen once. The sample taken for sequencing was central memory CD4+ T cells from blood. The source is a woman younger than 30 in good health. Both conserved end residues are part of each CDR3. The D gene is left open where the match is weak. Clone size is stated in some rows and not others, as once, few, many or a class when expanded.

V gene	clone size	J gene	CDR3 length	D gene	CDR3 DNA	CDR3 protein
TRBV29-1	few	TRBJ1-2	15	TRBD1	TGCAGCGTTGGAAAAACAGGGGGGGGAAACTATGGCTACACCTTC	CSVGKTGGGNYGYTF
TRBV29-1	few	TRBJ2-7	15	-	TGCAGCGTTTCTGACCCGGGACTTATAACCTACGAGCAGTACTTC	CSVSDPGLITYEQYF
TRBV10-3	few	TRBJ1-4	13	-	TGTGCCATCATGCAGGCCGCTAATGAAAAACTGTTTTTT	CAIMQAANEKLFF
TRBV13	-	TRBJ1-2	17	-	TGTGCCAGCAGCTTAAACGGGAGAACCACCAAGGGCTATGGCTACACCTTC	CASSLNGRTTKGYGYTF
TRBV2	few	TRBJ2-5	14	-	TGTGCCAGCAGTGAGCGACGGAGCCAAGAGACCCAGTACTTC	CASSERRSQETQYF
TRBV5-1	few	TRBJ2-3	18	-	TGCGCCAGCAGCCTTACCGTCTCTAGCGTAAAGGCCCCAGATACGCAGTATTTT	CASSLTVSSVKAPDTQYF
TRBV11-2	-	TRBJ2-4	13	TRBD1	TGTGCCAGCAGCTTGAGGGGGCGAAACATTCAGTACTTC	CASSLRGRNIQYF
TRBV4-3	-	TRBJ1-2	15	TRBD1	TGCGCCAGCAGCCAAGATCCCAGGGGGGAGGATGGCTACACCTTC	CASSQDPRGEDGYTF
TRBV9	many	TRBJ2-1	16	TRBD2	TGTGCCAGCAGCGCCCGAGGGCGGGAGGGGCGTAATGAGCAGTTCTTC	CASSARGREGRNEQFF
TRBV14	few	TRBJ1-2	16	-	TGTGCCAGCAGCCAAGGTAGTCAGGGGCTCATCTATGGCTACACCTTC	CASSQGSQGLIYGYTF
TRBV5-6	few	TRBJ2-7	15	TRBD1	TGTGCCAGCAGCTTGGGGACAGGGATCTCCTACGAGCAGTACTTC	CASSLGTGISYEQYF
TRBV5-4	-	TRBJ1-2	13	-	TGTGCCAGCAGCTTGGGAACGGGGGTAGGCTACACCTTC	CASSLGTGVGYTF
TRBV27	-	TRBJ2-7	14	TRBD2	TGTGCCAGCAGTTCGCGGGAGAAGGTAAACGAGCAGTACTTC	CASSSREKVNEQYF
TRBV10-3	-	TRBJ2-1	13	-	TGTGCCAGCAGCAGGTCTACCTACAATGAGCAGTTCTTC	CASSRSTYNEQFF
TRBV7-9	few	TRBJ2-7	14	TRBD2	TGTGCCAGCAGCTTAGAAGTAGCGGGAGGGCAGCAGTACTTC	CASSLEVAGGQQYF
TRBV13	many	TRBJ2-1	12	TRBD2	TGTGCCAGCGGTATAGCGGGAGCTGAGCAGTTCTTC	CASGIAGAEQFF
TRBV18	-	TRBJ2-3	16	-	TGTGCCAGCTCACCTAATCGACAGGGACTCACAGATACGCAGTATTTT	CASSPNRQGLTDTQYF
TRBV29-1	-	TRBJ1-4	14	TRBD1	TGCAGCGTTAAAGACAGGGGGAGGAATGAAAAACTGTTTTTT	CSVKDRGRNEKLFF
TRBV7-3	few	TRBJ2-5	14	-	TGTGCCAGCAGCTTATCCTCGGGGCAAGAGACCCAGTACTTC	CASSLSSGQETQYF
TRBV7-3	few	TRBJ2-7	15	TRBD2	TGTGCCAGCAGCGTAACTAGCGGGAGAATCAGGGAGCAGTACTTC	CASSVTSGRIREQYF
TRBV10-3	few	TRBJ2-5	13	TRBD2	TGTGCCGGGGCCCGCGGGAGTGGAGAGACCCAGTACTTC	CAGARGSGETQYF
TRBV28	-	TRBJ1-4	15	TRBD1	TGTGCCAGCAGTAGACAGGGGGCTGCTAATGAAAAACTGTTTTTT	CASSRQGAANEKLFF
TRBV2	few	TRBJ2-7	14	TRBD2	TGTGCCAGCAGCGGGACTAGCGGGGCCTACGAGCAGTACTTC	CASSGTSGAYEQYF
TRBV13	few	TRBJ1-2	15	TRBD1	TGTGCCAGCAGCAATTCACGGACAGGGGGGTATGGCTACACCTTC	CASSNSRTGGYGYTF
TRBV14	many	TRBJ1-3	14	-	TGTGCCAGCAGCCCACCAGGTTTTGGAAACACCATATATTTT	CASSPPGFGNTIYF
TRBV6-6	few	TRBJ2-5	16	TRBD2	TGTGCCAGCAGTTACGGGGCGGGAGTCGGTTCAGAGACCCAGTACTTC	CASSYGAGVGSETQYF
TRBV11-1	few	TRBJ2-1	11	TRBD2	TGTGCCAGCAGCTTAGGGACTAGACAGTTCTTC	CASSLGTRQFF